Below are 24 T cell receptor beta chains sequenced from a single sample in a study of Ad26.COV2.S vaccination and SARS-CoV-2 variants. Specified treatment: 15 to 20 received Ad26.COV2.S at low or high dose, single or two shots; a few received placebo; per-sample allocation not given. Day 63 after the first injection of vaccine or placebo was the sampling time. Sequencing used immunoSEQ multiplex PCR; TCRdb keeps in-frame clones, though not all of them. The sample comprises roughly 350,000 clones, around nine tenths of which are singletons, and about 10% rests with the top ten. The sequenced sample was peripheral blood, obtained in a trial of Ad26.COV2.S vaccine versus placebo. The receptors originated from a person between 18 and 65 years old who received the Ad26.COV2.S COVID-19 vaccine or a placebo.

The rearrangement joins TRBV7-3 to TRBJ2-1; 13 bases map to TRBD2. CDR1 and CDR2 (germline): SGHTA, FQGTGA. The length of the CDR3 is 16 residues. Unmatched junction bases numbered 9, after V lost 5 bases and J lost 8 bases. The CDR3 spells CASSPRTSGSFDEQFF. The CDR3 nucleotides are TGTGCCAGCAGCCCAAGGACTAGCGGGAGCTTCGATGAGCAGTTCTTC.

This rearrangement joins TRBV19 to TRBJ1-2; TRBD1 matches 7 bases. The J segment lost 4 bases and the V segment lost 5 bases, leaving 10 bases of the junction unmatched. Germline V gives CDR1 LNHDA, CDR2 SQIVND (reference sequence). The CDR3 has 15 amino acids. The CDR3 region is CASSPRRQGGYGYTF. DNA of the CDR3: TGTGCCAGTAGTCCGAGGAGACAGGGCGGCTATGGCTACACCTTC.

This clone was recorded only once. An end of the junction differs from the germline gene, which may be a read error. The J gene is TRBJ2-1, the V gene TRBV11-3; possible D gene TRBD1, 6 bases. The CDR3 consists of 13 residues. Germline CDR1 SGHNT, CDR2 YENEEA. As DNA, the CDR3 is TGTGCCAGCAGCTTAGATGACGGGACACAAAGGATCTTC. It is translated as CASSLDDGTQRIF.

This clone was seen only once. The V gene is TRBV28, the J gene TRBJ2-7; TRBD1 might be the D (6 bases). Per germline, CDR1 MDHEN and CDR2 SYDVKM. CDR3 length: 15 residues. The V gene lost 5 bases and the J gene lost 2 bases, with 16 bases spanning the gap. The CDR3 here is CASSPDRWEAYEQYF. The CDR3 nucleotides read TGTGCCAGCAGTCCCGACAGGTGGGAAGCCTACGAGCAGTACTTC.

This clone appeared a single time. The chain has TRBV7-2 and TRBJ1-1; D remains ambiguous. The CDR3 extends over 12 amino acids. CDR1 is SGHTA and CDR2 is FQGNSA in the germline V gene. V was pared by 5 bases and J by 7 bases, with 11 bases between. The CDR3 spells CASSQPGFEAFF. The CDR3 DNA reads TGTGCCAGCAGCCAACCGGGGTTTGAAGCTTTCTTT.

The rearrangement joins TRBV4-3 to TRBJ2-2; 8 nucleotides agree with TRBD2. V shed 2 bases, J shed 6 bases, and the junction held 8 bases outside the gene matches. This CDR3 has 16 residues. Germline loops: CDR1 LGHNA, CDR2 YSLEER. As DNA, the CDR3 is TGCGCCAGCAGCCAACAAGCGGGGGTTTTGCCCGGGGAGCTGTTTTTT. This gives the protein CASSQQAGVLPGELFF.

The chain has TRBV3-1 (or the pseudogene TRBV3-2) and TRBJ1-2; tentatively, D is TRBD1 (5 bases). V lost 3 bases to trimming and J lost 8 bases, with 13 bases between them. This CDR3 spans 13 amino acids. Per the germline V gene, CDR1 is LGHDT and CDR2 is YNNKEL (reference sequence). CDR3 sequence: CASSHRDGGGYTF. The CDR3 DNA sequence: TGTGCCAGCAGCCACCGGGACGGTGGGGGCTACACCTTC.

The CDR3 is CASSRMTGSNEQFF. The CDR3 DNA sequence: TGTGCCAGCAGCCGGATGACAGGGAGCAATGAGCAGTTCTTC. The chain uses TRBV3-1 (or the pseudogene TRBV3-2) and TRBJ2-1; 7 bases fit TRBD1. Germline CDR1 and CDR2: LGHDT and YNNKEL (reference sequence). The junction had 6 bases not matched to a gene; V was cut back by 4 bases and J by 6 bases. CDR3 length: 14 amino acids.

The chain employs TRBV13 and TRBJ2-7; D is uncertain. CDR3 length equals 13 residues. The germline V and J ends were trimmed by 7 bases and 0 bases, with 10 bases remaining between them. CDR1 is PRHDT, CDR2 FYEKMQ, per germline (reference sequence). DNA of the CDR3: TGTGCCAGCAATCCTGGATCCTCCTACGAGCAGTACTTC. Its protein product is CASNPGSSYEQYF.

The chain joins TRBV6-5 to TRBJ2-1; D unclear. Germline V gene data show CDR1 as MNHEY and CDR2 as SVGAGI. Trimming took off 2 bases at V and 4 bases at J, with 9 bases between the two ends. This CDR3 comprises 14 residues. The CDR3 DNA reads as TGTGCCAGCAGTTACGGTCGAGTTTACAATGAGCAGTTCTTC. This sequence encodes CASSYGRVYNEQFF.

This clone was observed once. This chain connects TRBV18 to TRBJ2-6; weak D call: TRBD2 (7 bases). Trimming took 3 bases from V and 3 from J, leaving 18 bases between them. The CDR3 extends over 18 amino acids. CDR1 and CDR2 from the germline V gene are KGHSH and LQKENI. CDR3 in amino acids: CASSPLRGGQLGANVLTF. CDR3 nucleotide sequence: TGTGCCAGCTCACCGTTGAGGGGGGGCCAGCTTGGGGCCAACGTCCTGACTTTC.

This clone was picked up one time. The genes are TRBV2 and TRBJ1-1; 8 nucleotides agree with TRBD1. V trimming: 6 bases; J trimming: 2 bases; junction bases outside the gene matches: 14. The CDR3 extends over 17 amino acids. From germline, CDR1 is SNHLY and CDR2 FYNNEI. CDR3 sequence: CASSFGGAGGVNTEAFF. As DNA, the CDR3 is TGTGCCAGCAGCTTTGGAGGTGCAGGGGGCGTAAACACTGAAGCTTTCTTT.

The chain carries TRBV7-6 and TRBJ2-2; tentative D call: TRBD1 (5 bases). Trimming took off 2 bases at V and 3 bases at J, with 16 bases between the two ends. The CDR3 length is 17 residues. Germline lookup yields CDR1 SGHVS and CDR2 FNYEAQ. The CDR3 DNA reads TGTGCCAGCAGCTTACGCCGGCACCAGGGTTACACCGGGGAGCTGTTTTTT. Protein product: CASSLRRHQGYTGELFF.

The CDR3 here is CASSSYGIAGGNTIYF. In DNA form, the CDR3 reads TGTGCCAGCAGCTCCTACGGCATCGCGGGAGGAAACACCATATATTTT. V is TRBV7-8 and J is TRBJ1-3; D remains unclear. The CDR3 extends over 16 amino acids. Trimming took off 4 bases at V and 4 bases at J, with 17 bases between the two ends. CDR1 and CDR2 from the germline V gene are SGHVS and FQNEAQ.

This chain connects TRBV5-1 to TRBJ2-7; 11 nucleotides align to TRBD2. Germline V gives CDR1 SGHRS, CDR2 YFSETQ. V lost 0 bases, J lost 2 bases, and 1 base stayed unmatched. There are 15 residues in the CDR3. CDR3 sequence (DNA): TGCGCCAGCAGCTTGGGACTAGCGGGACCCTACGAGCAGTACTTC. As protein: CASSLGLAGPYEQYF.

CDR3 DNA: TGCGCCAGCAGCTTGGCCACCGGGACTAGCGGGGGGGCCCCAGATACGCAGTATTTT. Its protein product is CASSLATGTSGGAPDTQYF. The chain combines TRBV5-1 with TRBJ2-3; 16 nucleotides agree with TRBD2. Looked up from germline, CDR1 is SGHRS and CDR2 is YFSETQ. V was pared by 0 bases and J by 4 bases, with 8 bases of the junction left unmatched. This CDR3 spans 19 amino acids.

In DNA, the CDR3 is TGTGCCAGCAGTCCCGCAGGGACCTTCTACAATGAGCAGTTCTTC. It specifies CASSPAGTFYNEQFF. The chain has TRBV6-2 or TRBV6-3 and TRBJ2-1, with D perhaps being TRBD1 or TRBD2 (5 bases each). The CDR3 consists of 15 residues. V lost 5 bases and J 3 bases, leaving 14 bases between the germline ends. CDR1 MNHEY and CDR2 SVGEGT come from the germline V gene.

The V call is TRBV7-9, the J call TRBJ2-1; TRBD2 matches 10 bases. CDR3 length: 18 residues. V was clipped by 1 base and J by 0 bases; unmatched bases: 6. Germline V gene lookup returns CDR1 SEHNR and CDR2 FQNEAQ (reference sequence). In DNA, the CDR3 is TGTGCCAGCAGCTTAGGAAGGGCTAGCGGGGGCTCCTACAATGAGCAGTTCTTC. Translated: CASSLGRASGGSYNEQFF. The full variable domain, its missing parts supplied by reference TRBV7-9 and TRBJ2-1, is DTGVSQNPRHKITKRGQNVTFRCDPISEHNRLYWYRQTLGQGPEFLTYFQNEAQLEKSRLLSDRFSAERPKGSFSTLEIQRTEQGDSAMYLCASSLGRASGGSYNEQFFGPGTRLTVL.

This chain uses TRBV7-3 with TRBJ2-1, with a weak D call TRBD2 (5 bases). This CDR3 is built from 15 residues. V was clipped by 0 bases and J by 2 bases, with 8 bases between them. Germline V gene sequence: CDR1 SGHTA, CDR2 FQGTGA. CDR3 bases: TGTGCCAGCAGCTTAACTGGGCGGGCCTACAATGAGCAGTTCTTC. Translation: CASSLTGRAYNEQFF. Full variable domain (rest looked up from reference TRBV7-3 and TRBJ2-1): GAGVSQTPSNKVTEKGKYVELRCDPISGHTALYWYRQSLGQGPEFLIYFQGTGAADDSGLPNDRFFAVRPEGSVSTLKIQRTERGDSAVYLCASSLTGRAYNEQFFGPGTRLTVL.

This clone was recorded only once. The rearrangement joins TRBV10-3 to TRBJ1-3, with D possibly being TRBD1 (5 bases). There are 15 residues in the CDR3. V was shortened by 2 bases and J by 2 bases, with 10 bases between the two germline ends. Germline loops: CDR1 ENHRY, CDR2 SYGVKD. This CDR3 reads CAISERGNPGNTIYF. The CDR3 nucleotides read TGTGCCATCAGTGAGAGGGGAAACCCTGGAAACACCATATATTTT.

This chain links TRBV19 with TRBJ1-3; D is unclear. V was shortened by 6 bases and J by 4 bases, with 4 bases between the two germline ends. CDR1 and CDR2 from the germline V gene are LNHDA and SQIVND (reference sequence). CDR3 length: 11 residues. The CDR3 nucleotides read TGTGCCAGTAGAGGCGGAAACACCATATATTTT. It yields the protein CASRGGNTIYF.

The chain links TRBV27 to TRBJ2-3, with TRBD2 identical over 13 bases. The length of the CDR3 is 14 residues. The V segment lost 4 bases and the J segment 11 bases; nucleotides outside the gene matches: 6. Per the germline V gene, CDR1 is MNHEY and CDR2 is SMNVEV (reference sequence). CDR3 sequence reads: CASSYTSGGALQYF. In DNA form, the CDR3 reads TGTGCCAGCAGTTACACTAGCGGGGGGGCCCTGCAGTATTTT.

V and J are TRBV7-2 and TRBJ1-1; 8 bases line up with TRBD1. Germline loops: CDR1 SGHTA, CDR2 FQGNSA. Trimming took 2 bases from V and 10 from J; bases not matched to a gene: 9. This CDR3 is 14 amino acids long. The CDR3 sequence: CASSLFRGRGPAFF. DNA of the CDR3: TGTGCCAGCAGCTTATTCAGGGGGCGAGGTCCAGCTTTCTTT.

The chain is built from TRBV18 and TRBJ2-1; D not resolved. The CDR3 is 15 residues long. V dropped 0 bases and J dropped 5 bases, with 11 bases sitting between them. Germline lookup yields CDR1 KGHSH and CDR2 LQKENI. The DNA of the CDR3 is TGTGCCAGCTCACCACCAATGGCCAGCAACAATGAGCAGTTCTTC. As protein: CASSPPMASNNEQFF. The entire variable domain, with the rest obtained from reference TRBV18 and TRBJ2-1, is as follows: NAGVMQNPRHLVRRRGQEARLRCSPMKGHSHVYWYRQLPEEGLKFMVYLQKENIIDESGMPKERFSAEFPKEGPSILRIQQVVRGDSAAYFCASSPPMASNNEQFFGPGTRLTVL.